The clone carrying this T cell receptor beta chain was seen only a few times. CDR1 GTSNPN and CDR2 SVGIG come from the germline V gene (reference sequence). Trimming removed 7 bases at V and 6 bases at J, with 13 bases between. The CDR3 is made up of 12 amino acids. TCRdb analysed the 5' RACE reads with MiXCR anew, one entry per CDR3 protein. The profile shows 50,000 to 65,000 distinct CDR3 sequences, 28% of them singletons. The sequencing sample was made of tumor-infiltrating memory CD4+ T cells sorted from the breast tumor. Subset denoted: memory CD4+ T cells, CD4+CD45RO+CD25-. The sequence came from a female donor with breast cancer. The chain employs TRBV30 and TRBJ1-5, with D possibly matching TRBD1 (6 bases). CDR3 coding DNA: TGTGCCTCCGGAGGGGGGACTCAGCCCCAGCATTTT. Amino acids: CASGGGTQPQHF.